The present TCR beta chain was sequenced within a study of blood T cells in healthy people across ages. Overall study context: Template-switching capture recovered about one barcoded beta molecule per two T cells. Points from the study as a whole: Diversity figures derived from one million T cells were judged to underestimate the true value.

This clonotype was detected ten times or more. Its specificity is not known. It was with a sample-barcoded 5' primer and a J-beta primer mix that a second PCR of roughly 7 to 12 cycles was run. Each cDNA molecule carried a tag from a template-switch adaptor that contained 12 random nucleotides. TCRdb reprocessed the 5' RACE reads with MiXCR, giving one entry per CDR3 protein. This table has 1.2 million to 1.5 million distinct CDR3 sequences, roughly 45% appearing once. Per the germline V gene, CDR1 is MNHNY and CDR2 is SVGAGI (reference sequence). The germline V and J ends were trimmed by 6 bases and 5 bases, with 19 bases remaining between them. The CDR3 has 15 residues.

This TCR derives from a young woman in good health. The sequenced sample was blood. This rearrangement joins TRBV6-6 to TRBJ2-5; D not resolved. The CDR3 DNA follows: TGTGCCAGCAGCCCTGAGCAAACCCATGGGGAGACCCAGTACTTC. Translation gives CASSPEQTHGETQYF.